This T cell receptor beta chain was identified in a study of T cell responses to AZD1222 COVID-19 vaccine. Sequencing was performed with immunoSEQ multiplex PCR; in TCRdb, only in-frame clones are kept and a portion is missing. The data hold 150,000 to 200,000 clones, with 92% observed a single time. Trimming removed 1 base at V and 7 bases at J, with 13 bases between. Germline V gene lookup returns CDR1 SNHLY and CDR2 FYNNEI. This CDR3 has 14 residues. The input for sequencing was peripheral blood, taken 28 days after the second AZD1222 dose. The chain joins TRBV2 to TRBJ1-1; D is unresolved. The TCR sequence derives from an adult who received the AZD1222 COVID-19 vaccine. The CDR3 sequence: CASSEGVAVYEAFF. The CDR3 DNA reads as TGTGCCAGCAGTGAAGGTGTTGCGGTCTATGAAGCTTTCTTT.